This section outlines one T cell receptor beta chain sequence together with its context. What it binds is unknown. Different DNA sequences within this sample yield the same CDR3. The data belong to a study of cytotoxic CD8 clonotypes in ibrutinib-treated CLL. Study outcomes and limitations: Rising at ibrutinib response, clonality subsequently fell back toward baseline at progression.

The method was immunoSEQ multiplex PCR; TCRdb's version includes in-frame clones alone and lacks a portion of them. This table holds tens of thousands of clones, 70% to 90% found once. In germline, CDR1 is SGHRS, CDR2 YFSETQ. Unmatched junction bases numbered 8, after V lost 4 bases and J lost 2 bases. CDR3 size: 16 residues. The chain employs TRBV5-1 and TRBJ2-7, with 11 bases fitting TRBD2. Sequences were derived from PBMCs, sampled after 24 months of ibrutinib treatment. This sequence was found in a human donor with chronic lymphocytic leukemia. DNA of the CDR3: TGCGCCAGCAGCCTGGGACTAGCGGTGGGCGCCTACGAGCAGTACTTC. Residues: CASSLGLAVGAYEQYF.